This is a list of T cell receptor beta chains from one sample in a study of blood T cells in healthy people across ages. Each CDR3 protein gets one entry after TCRdb re-called the 5' RACE reads with MiXCR. This table has nearly 1 million distinct CDR3 sequences, roughly 51% appearing once. Specimen: blood. The receptors here all came from a woman aged 55-69 years in good health. The CDR3 runs from the conserved cysteine through the conserved F or W. Each record gives: J gene, D gene, V gene, clone size, CDR3 DNA, CDR3 protein. D genes are given only for firm matches. Size tells how often a clone was seen (once, few, many) or the class of an expanded clone, and some rows leave it out.

TRBJ1-2,NA,TRBV5-6,NA,TGTGCCAGCAGCTTGGCCGGTGGGGGACGGGATGGCTACACCTTC,CASSLAGGGRDGYTF
TRBJ2-3,NA,TRBV7-8,few,TGTGCCAGCGAGACTCCTCCCAGTGATACGCAGTATTTT,CASETPPSDTQYF
TRBJ2-1,NA,TRBV5-1,NA,TGCGCCAGCGGGGGGTCCGGCGGCCGAAATTATCTCCCTACCTACAATGAGCAGTTCTTC,CASGGSGGRNYLPTYNEQFF
TRBJ2-5,TRBD2,TRBV27,NA,TGTGCCAGCAGTTTTGCGGGGGGCTATGAGACCCAGTACTTC,CASSFAGGYETQYF
TRBJ2-7,NA,TRBV7-9,NA,TGTGCCAGCAACTCCGGTCGCCTAGCGCCAACCTACGAGCAGTACTTC,CASNSGRLAPTYEQYF
TRBJ2-2,NA,TRBV29-1,once,TGCAGCGTTGCCCAGGCCGGGGAGCTGTTTTTT,CSVAQAGELFF
TRBJ2-3,NA,TRBV12-3/TRBV12-4,few,TGTGCCAGCAGCTTACAGATGGTCCCAGATACGCAGTATTTT,CASSLQMVPDTQYF
TRBJ2-3,NA,TRBV29-1,NA,TGCAGCGTTGACCCTCTTGAGGGCACAGATACGCAGTATTTT,CSVDPLEGTDTQYF
TRBJ2-7,TRBD2,TRBV10-2,NA,TGCGCCAGCAGAGCACTAGCGGGAGGGCCCGTCGAGCAGTACTTC,CASRALAGGPVEQYF
TRBJ1-1,NA,TRBV12-3/TRBV12-4,NA,TGTGCCAGCAGGACAGGTTGGAACACTGAAGCTTTCTTT,CASRTGWNTEAFF
TRBJ2-7,NA,TRBV11-2,NA,TGTGCCAGCAGCTTAGATCTAGGTGGGGGTTACGAGCAGTACTTC,CASSLDLGGGYEQYF
TRBJ2-1,TRBD2,TRBV7-2,NA,TGTGCCAGCAGCTCTGGACTAGCGGGAGGGCAGAATGAGCAGTTCTTC,CASSSGLAGGQNEQFF
TRBJ1-2,NA,TRBV15,NA,TGTGTCACCAGCAGAGATTCGTCGACGGGAGGGACCGCGGTAGCTAACTATGGCTACACCTTC,CVTSRDSSTGGTAVANYGYTF
TRBJ2-5,NA,TRBV9,many,TGTGCCAGCAGCGTAAATTGGGGGATAGAGACCCAGTACTTC,CASSVNWGIETQYF
TRBJ2-3,NA,TRBV6-6,NA,TGTGCCAGCAGGGTCGGGGTGGCAGCTCGCACAGATACGCAGTATTTT,CASRVGVAARTDTQYF
TRBJ1-4,TRBD1,TRBV20-1,NA,TGCAGTGGTCTAGCCAGGGGGGGATGGAAACTGTTTTTT,CSGLARGGWKLFF
TRBJ2-3,NA,TRBV7-9,NA,TGTGCCAGCAGCTTAGTAGGTCCTACGAACACAGATACGCAGTATTTT,CASSLVGPTNTDTQYF
TRBJ1-1,NA,TRBV5-5,NA,TGTGCCAGCAGCCGGGGCAGGGTGGTTTCCACTGAAGCTTTCTTT,CASSRGRVVSTEAFF
TRBJ2-3,NA,TRBV29-1,NA,TGCAGCGCAATCGTCCGGAGCACAGATTCGCAGTATTTT,CSAIVRSTDSQYF
TRBJ2-7,TRBD2,TRBV9,NA,TGTGCCAGCAGCGCTGGACGGATAGCGGGATCCTACGAGCAGTACTTC,CASSAGRIAGSYEQYF
TRBJ2-1,NA,TRBV29-1,medium-sized,TGCAGCGTTGAACCGGGGGCTGGCTACAATGAGCAGTTCTTC,CSVEPGAGYNEQFF
TRBJ2-3,NA,TRBV15,few,TGTGCCACCAGCAGGACCAGGACCGGAGCAGATACGCAGTATTTT,CATSRTRTGADTQYF
TRBJ2-5,NA,TRBV6-6,NA,TGTGCCAGCAGTGCCGCGTTTGGGGCGGAGACCCAGTACTTC,CASSAAFGAETQYF
TRBJ2-3,NA,TRBV7-9,NA,TGTGCCAGCAGCTTGACTGCCGCAGATACGCAGTATTTT,CASSLTAADTQYF
TRBJ2-1,TRBD2,TRBV4-2,few,TGTGCCAGCAGCCCCAAAGCGGGAGAATACAATGAGCAGTTCTTC,CASSPKAGEYNEQFF
TRBJ1-2,TRBD1,TRBV2,NA,TGTGCCAGCAGTGAAGCGCCTGCGACAGGGGACAGTAACTATGGCTACACCTTC,CASSEAPATGDSNYGYTF
TRBJ2-7,TRBD2,TRBV20-1,NA,TGCAGTGCTAGGAAGAGGTTGGGGGGAGGGCCGTACGAGCAGTACTTC,CSARKRLGGGPYEQYF
TRBJ1-4,NA,TRBV7-2,NA,TGTGCCAGCAGCTCCGGACACATCTCAACTAATGAAAAACTGTTTTTT,CASSSGHISTNEKLFF
TRBJ2-7,NA,TRBV6-2/TRBV6-3,NA,TGTGCCAGCAGTTATGTTCCGGGGAACGAGCAGTACTTC,CASSYVPGNEQYF
TRBJ2-3,NA,TRBV7-3,NA,TGTGCCAGCAGCCTGGGACTTCGCACAGATACGCAGTATTTT,CASSLGLRTDTQYF
TRBJ1-4,TRBD1,TRBV19,NA,TGTGCCACCTCGGGACAGAAAAATGAAAAACTGTTTTTT,CATSGQKNEKLFF
TRBJ2-5,TRBD2,TRBV27,NA,TGTGCCAGCAGTTTAATGGCTAGCGGGAGGGCCGTGGAGACCCAGTACTTC,CASSLMASGRAVETQYF
TRBJ1-2,NA,TRBV29-1,NA,TGCAGCGTTATAGACAGCAACTATGGCTACACCTTC,CSVIDSNYGYTF
TRBJ2-3,NA,TRBV4-1,NA,TGCGCCAGCAGCCAAGGGGGCCCCCTTTGGGATGCGCAGTATTTT,CASSQGGPLWDAQYF
TRBJ2-2,NA,TRBV20-1,NA,TGCAGCGCCGGGGGAGCGAACACCGGGGAGCTGTTTTTT,CSAGGANTGELFF
TRBJ2-1,TRBD2,TRBV4-1,NA,TGCGCCAGCAGCCAAGGGAGACTAGCGGGAGAGGTTGAGCAGTTCTTC,CASSQGRLAGEVEQFF
TRBJ1-2,TRBD1,TRBV9,NA,TGTGCCAGCAGCGACCGACAGGGCCTAGGAGATGGCTACACCTTC,CASSDRQGLGDGYTF
TRBJ2-1,NA,TRBV12-3/TRBV12-4,NA,TGTGCCAGCAGCCTCGGGGCTCTTCTGAGTGAGCAGTTCTTC,CASSLGALLSEQFF
TRBJ2-7,TRBD2,TRBV10-3,NA,TGTGCCATCAGTGAGACGGGGACTAACCCCTACGAGCAGTACTTC,CAISETGTNPYEQYF
TRBJ2-2,NA,TRBV6-2/TRBV6-3,few,TGTGCCAGCAGCATAGGGGGGGAGCTGTTTTTT,CASSIGGELFF
TRBJ2-2,NA,TRBV7-3,NA,TGTGCCAGCAGCGATACGCTCGGGACGGGCAACACCGGGGAGCTGTTTTTT,CASSDTLGTGNTGELFF
TRBJ2-5,NA,TRBV7-2,few,TGTGCCAGCAGCTTAGTGACCGGCCCTGAAGAGACCCAGTACTTC,CASSLVTGPEETQYF
TRBJ2-1,NA,TRBV28,NA,TGTGCCAGCAGTTTCAGGGTGATACTAAACAATGAGCAGTTCTTC,CASSFRVILNNEQFF
TRBJ1-1,NA,TRBV29-1,NA,TGCAGCGTTGAAATCAACAGGAACACTGAAGCTTTCTTT,CSVEINRNTEAFF
TRBJ2-7,NA,TRBV7-8,NA,TGTGCCAGCAGCTTAGCGGGAACCCTATACGAGCAGTACTTC,CASSLAGTLYEQYF
TRBJ2-7,NA,TRBV10-3,NA,TGCGCCATCAGCCCCAGGCAGGAGGCCTACGAGCAGTACTTC,CAISPRQEAYEQYF
TRBJ2-2,NA,TRBV2,NA,TGTGCCAGCATTGGTAGCGGCGCGAACACCGGGGAGCTGTTTTTT,CASIGSGANTGELFF
TRBJ2-7,NA,TRBV7-2,NA,TGTGCCAGCAGCCCCTCTCCGGATCAACCCTACGAGCAGTACTTC,CASSPSPDQPYEQYF
TRBJ1-2,TRBD1,TRBV6-5,NA,TGTGCCAGCAGGACTCCGGGACAGGGTGAAAAAGGCTACACCTTC,CASRTPGQGEKGYTF
TRBJ2-3,NA,TRBV15,few,TGTGCCACCAGTAGAACAGGGTGGCCCACAGATACGCAGTATTTT,CATSRTGWPTDTQYF
TRBJ2-7,TRBD2,TRBV7-9,few,TGTGCCAGCAGCCTAGGGACTAGCGGGAGTATCGAGCAGTACTTC,CASSLGTSGSIEQYF
TRBJ2-5,NA,TRBV18,NA,TGTGCCAGCTCACCAAGTTTTACGGGGATCCAAGAGACCCAGTACTTC,CASSPSFTGIQETQYF
TRBJ2-2,TRBD2,TRBV9,once,TGTGCCAGCAGCGAAAGAGGCCTAGCGGTCGGGGAGCTGTTTTTT,CASSERGLAVGELFF